There are many counts of the clone carrying this T cell receptor (beta chain). Its cognate antigen is unknown. This record belongs to a study of T-cell reconstitution after alpha-beta-depleted transplantation in children. Preparation of the TCRbeta library used unique molecular identifiers. Each CDR3 protein gets one entry after TCRdb re-called the PCR reads with MiXCR. The sample carries 490,000 or so distinct CDR3 sequences, about 10% recorded once. The CDR3 loop spans 12 amino acids. Germline CDR1 is MNHEY and CDR2 is SMNVEV (reference sequence). Trimming cost V 4 bases and J 15 bases, with 13 bases left between them. Findings of the study overall: At day 60, the high TCRbeta diversity found in some patients originated from recipient T cells and thymic progenitors that had survived. Where alpha-beta T cells came from about two months after transplant was reportedly several hundred expanded graft clones.

The material was PBMCs, obtained before TCRalphabeta/CD19-depleted stem cell transplant. The chain carries TRBV27 and TRBJ1-6; D not certain. The receptor was isolated from a child aged 2-9 years with inherited bone marrow failure, due to receive a stem cell transplant. The CDR3 DNA follows: TGTGCCAGCAGTTCGTCCGCTCTTGACCTCCACTTT. Translating it yields CASSSSALDLHF.